Below are 21 T cell receptor beta chains sequenced from a single sample in a study of immune cell composition in non-small cell lung cancer. Here immunoSEQ multiplex PCR was the method, and the copy in TCRdb shows in-frame clones only, minus some. The data show around 4,600 clones, under 80% seen once. Specimen: lung tumor tissue. The receptors derive from a human donor with non-small cell lung cancer.

V usage is TRBV11-2 and J usage is TRBJ2-7; TRBD2 aligns across 13 bases. V lost 2 bases, J lost 6 bases, and 1 base stayed unmatched. From germline, CDR1 is SGHAT and CDR2 FQNNGV. This CDR3 has 14 amino acids. CDR3 protein: CASSLTSGRGEQYF. The CDR3 region has the DNA TGTGCCAGCAGCTTAACTAGCGGGAGGGGCGAGCAGTACTTC.

The CDR3 sequence: CAISPNSNTGELFF. Written as DNA, the CDR3 is TGTGCCATCAGCCCAAATTCGAACACCGGGGAGCTGTTTTTT. The V gene is TRBV10-3, the J gene TRBJ2-2; D is ambiguous. V was shortened by 6 bases and J by 0 bases, with 8 bases between the two germline ends. The V gene's germline CDR1 is ENHRY and CDR2 SYGVKD. The CDR3 runs 14 residues.

V gene TRBV19 combines with J gene TRBJ2-7; perhaps TRBD2 as D (6 bases). V gave up 6 bases and J gave up 1 base, with 10 bases separating them. The CDR3 contains 13 residues. Germline V CDR1 and CDR2: LNHDA, SQIVND (reference sequence). CDR3 sequence reads: CASRRGLSYEQYF. For the CDR3, the DNA is TGTGCCAGTAGAAGGGGACTTTCCTACGAGCAGTACTTC.

Comments on this clone: This same CDR3 is encoded by further DNA sequences in the sample. CDR3 region: CASSLGQGNEQYF. The CDR3, as DNA: TGCGCCAGCAGCTTGGGACAGGGGAACGAGCAGTACTTC. The V and J genes are TRBV5-1 and TRBJ2-7; 8 bases line up with TRBD1. The CDR3 covers 13 residues. Germline assignment: CDR1 SGHRS and CDR2 YFSETQ. With 0 bases clipped from V and 5 bases from J, the junction kept 1 base outside the gene matches.

This clone was seen only a few times. This chain links TRBV7-6 with TRBJ1-4; 9 nucleotides agree with TRBD1. The V and J ends lost 5 bases and 6 bases, in that order; junction bases with no gene match: 4. The germline V gene encodes CDR1 SGHVS and CDR2 FNYEAQ. This CDR3 region has 14 residues. In DNA form, the CDR3 reads TGTGCCAGCAGCCGGGACAGGGATGATGAAAAACTGTTTTTT. Translation gives CASSRDRDDEKLFF.

This clone was counted between two and nine times. The CDR3 sequence is CATSRDPRTDGNQPQHF. The CDR3 DNA follows: TGTGCCACCAGCAGAGATCCCCGGACAGACGGTAATCAGCCCCAGCATTTT. The chain is built from TRBV15 and TRBJ1-5; D might be TRBD1 (6 bases). The germline V and J ends were trimmed by 0 bases and 4 bases, with 16 bases remaining between them. This CDR3 has 17 amino acids. Germline CDR1 and CDR2: LNHNV and YYDKDF (reference sequence). Full variable domain (remainder filled in from reference TRBV15 and TRBJ1-5): DAMVIQNPRYQVTQFGKPVTLSCSQTLNHNVMYWYQQKSSQAPKLLFHYYDKDFNNEADTPDNFQSRRPNTSFCFLDIRSPGLGDTAMYLCATSRDPRTDGNQPQHFGDGTRLSIL.

This clone has a handful of counts. This chain links TRBV6-6 with TRBJ2-7, with TRBD2 identical over 10 bases. With 4 bases clipped from V and 5 bases from J, the junction kept 8 bases outside the gene matches. The CDR3 sequence is 15 residues long. CDR1 is MNHNY and CDR2 is SVGAGI in the germline V gene (reference sequence). CDR3 region: CASSSERGGDHEQYF. The CDR3 bases are TGTGCCAGCAGTTCCGAGCGGGGGGGCGACCACGAGCAGTACTTC.

The CDR3 loop is CASSVEGRTSGSEQYF. DNA of the CDR3: TGTGCCAGCAGCGTAGAGGGTCGGACTAGCGGGAGTGAGCAGTACTTC. V gene TRBV9 combines with J gene TRBJ2-7; 13 nucleotides line up with TRBD2. The germline gives CDR1 SGDLS, CDR2 YYNGEE. V lost 0 bases to trimming and J lost 7 bases; unmatched junction nucleotides: 7. The CDR3 contains 16 residues. The full variable domain, completed using reference TRBV9 and TRBJ2-7, is DSGVTQTPKHLITATGQRVTLRCSPRSGDLSVYWYQQSLDQGLQFLIQYYNGEERAKGNILERFSAQQFPDLHSELNLSSLELGDSALYFCASSVEGRTSGSEQYFGPGTRLTVT.

The V call is TRBV5-4, the J call TRBJ2-1, with 7 bases that match TRBD1. Germline assignment: CDR1 SGHNT and CDR2 YYREEE (reference sequence). The length of the CDR3 is 16 residues. The V and J ends lost 5 bases and 4 bases, in that order; junction bases with no gene match: 12. CDR3 bases: TGTGCCAGCAGTTCCAGGGGGAACGTGTATTACAATGAGCAGTTCTTC. Amino acids: CASSSRGNVYYNEQFF.

The chain combines TRBV4-3 with TRBJ2-3; 10 bases map to TRBD2. V shed 0 bases and J 13 bases; nucleotides not matched to a gene: 10. The CDR3 extends over 15 amino acids. CDR1 is LGHNA, CDR2 YSLEER, per germline. The CDR3 coding sequence is TGCGCCAGCAGCCAAGAGGGGGGTAGCGGGGGGATCAAGTATTTT. It is translated as CASSQEGGSGGIKYF.

The chain combines TRBV5-4 with TRBJ2-1; 9 positions match TRBD2. After removal of 0 bases from V and 2 bases from J, the junction contained 0 bases not matched to a gene. The CDR3 consists of 15 residues. In germline, CDR1 is SGHNT, CDR2 YYREEE (reference sequence). The CDR3 is CASSLGGGAYNEQFF. As DNA, the CDR3 is TGTGCCAGCAGCTTGGGCGGGGGGGCCTACAATGAGCAGTTCTTC.

The chain has TRBV28 and TRBJ1-4, with TRBD1 as a possible D gene (6 bases). The V gene's germline CDR1 is MDHEN and CDR2 SYDVKM. This CDR3 has 14 residues. With 4 bases removed from V and 10 bases from J, the gap between germline ends came to 16 bases. CDR3 sequence (DNA): TGTGCCAGCAGTTCGCCGGGAGGGGGGAGAAAACTGTTTTTT. It yields the protein CASSSPGGGRKLFF.

This rearrangement joins TRBV27 to TRBJ2-7, with 8 bases fitting TRBD2. The length of the CDR3 is 16 residues. CDR1 MNHEY and CDR2 SMNVEV come from the germline V gene (reference sequence). V lost 4 bases and J lost 3; bases outside the gene matches: 11. CDR3 DNA sequence: TGTGCCAGCAGTTCCACCGGGAGGGGTAATAGCTACGAGCAGTACTTC. This gives the protein CASSSTGRGNSYEQYF.

The V call is TRBV25-1, the J call TRBJ1-4, with 7 bases lining up with TRBD1. CDR1 is MGHDK, CDR2 SYGVNS, per germline. Trimming removed 6 bases from V and 4 bases from J; junction bases left unmatched: 5. The CDR3 totals 14 residues. CDR3 coding DNA: TGTGCCAGCAGCCAGGGGGGCCGTAATGAAAAACTGTTTTTT. Amino acid sequence: CASSQGGRNEKLFF.

The chain uses TRBV10-1 and TRBJ2-3; possible D gene TRBD2, 5 bases. The CDR3 loop spans 14 amino acids. Germline assignment: CDR1 WNHNN and CDR2 SYGVQD (reference sequence). V lost 0 bases to trimming and J lost 6 bases, with 10 bases between them. This CDR3 is CASSESSGSDTQYF. The CDR3 region has the DNA TGCGCCAGCAGTGAGTCCAGCGGTTCGGATACGCAGTATTTT.

The chain combines TRBV19 with TRBJ1-5, with 7 bases identical to TRBD1. This CDR3 comprises 13 residues. CDR1 LNHDA and CDR2 SQIVND come from the germline V gene (reference sequence). V lost 10 bases, J lost 4 bases, and 7 bases stayed unmatched. The CDR3 DNA reads as TGTGCCACAAGACAGGGATGGAATCAGCCCCAGCATTTT. This translates into CATRQGWNQPQHF.

The chain links TRBV6-1 to TRBJ1-2, with 9 positions matching TRBD1. This CDR3 contains 17 residues. Germline CDR1 MNHNS, CDR2 SASEGT. The ends lost 3 bases at V and 4 bases at J; junction bases unmatched: 12. This CDR3 reads CASSEGQGILMAYGYTF. CDR3 in DNA: TGTGCCAGCAGTGAGGGACAGGGTATATTGATGGCCTATGGCTACACCTTC.

V and J are TRBV28 and TRBJ2-2, with D possibly TRBD1 on 5 matching bases. This CDR3 has 16 residues. Germline loops: CDR1 MDHEN, CDR2 SYDVKM. Trimming stripped 6 bases from V and 7 bases from J, with 21 bases between. The CDR3 coding sequence is TGTGCCAGCAGCCTGATTGGGGCTCAAATTAACGGGGAGCTGTTTTTT. Translated: CASSLIGAQINGELFF.

The chain has TRBV6-5 and TRBJ1-6; tentatively, D is TRBD1 (5 bases). Trimming took 6 bases from V and 5 from J, leaving 14 bases between them. Germline CDR1 MNHEY, CDR2 SVGAGI. There are 15 residues in the CDR3. The CDR3 loop is CASSPRQINNSPLHF. Here the CDR3 DNA reads TGTGCCAGCAGCCCCCGACAGATTAATAATTCACCCCTCCACTTT.

This sequence joins TRBV5-6 and TRBJ1-3, with TRBD1 matching 12 bases. With 0 bases clipped from V and 4 bases from J, the junction kept 11 bases outside the gene matches. Germline CDR1 SGHDT, CDR2 YYEEEE. The CDR3 runs 19 residues. The CDR3 loop reads CASSLVSGTGGQGGNTIYF. The CDR3 DNA reads as TGTGCCAGCAGCTTGGTCTCCGGGACAGGGGGCCAGGGAGGAAACACCATATATTTT.

The rearrangement joins TRBV7-9 to TRBJ2-7; weak D call: TRBD2 (5 bases). Germline loops: CDR1 SEHNR, CDR2 FQNEAQ (reference sequence). The CDR3 runs to 12 residues. V was clipped by 1 base and J by 12 bases, with 13 bases between them. The CDR3 sequence: CASSLGEGPGYF. The CDR3 DNA sequence: TGTGCCAGCAGCTTAGGAGAGGGCCCAGGGTACTTC.